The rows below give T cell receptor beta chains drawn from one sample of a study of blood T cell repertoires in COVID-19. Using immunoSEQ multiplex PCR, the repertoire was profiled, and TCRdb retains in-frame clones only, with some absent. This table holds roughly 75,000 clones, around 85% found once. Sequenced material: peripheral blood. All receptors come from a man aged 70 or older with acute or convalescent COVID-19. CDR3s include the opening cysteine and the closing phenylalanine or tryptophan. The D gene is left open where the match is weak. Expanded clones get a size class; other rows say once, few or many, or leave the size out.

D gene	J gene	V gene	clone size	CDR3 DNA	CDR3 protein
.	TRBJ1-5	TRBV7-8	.	TGTGCCAGCAGCTTAGTGCGGGGGAGCAATCAGCCCCAGCATTTT	CASSLVRGSNQPQHF
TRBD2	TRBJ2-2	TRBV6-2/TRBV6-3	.	TGTGCCAGCAGTTCACCGGGACTAGCGGGAGGAAACACCGGGGAGCTGTTTTTT	CASSSPGLAGGNTGELFF
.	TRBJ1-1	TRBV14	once	TGTGCCAGCAGGCTTGGGGGGTCGAGGACTGAAGCTTTCTTT	CASRLGGSRTEAFF
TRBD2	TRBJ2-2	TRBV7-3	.	TGTGCCAGCATGGCGGGGGACACCGGGGAGCTGTTTTTT	CASMAGDTGELFF
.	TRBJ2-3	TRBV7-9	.	TGTGCCAGCAGCCGTGAATGGGGGGGCGAAGGTACAGATACGCAGTATTTT	CASSREWGGEGTDTQYF
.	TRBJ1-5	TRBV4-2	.	TGTGCCAGCAGCCCGTATACGACAGGTTGGGGTAGCAATCAGCCCCAGCATTTT	CASSPYTTGWGSNQPQHF
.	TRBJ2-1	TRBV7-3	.	TGTGCCAGCAGCCCCAGCGGATCCTACAATGAGCAGTTCTTC	CASSPSGSYNEQFF
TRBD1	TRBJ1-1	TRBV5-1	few	TGCGCCAGCAGCTTGGACAGGGGGTCTGAAGCTTTCTTT	CASSLDRGSEAFF
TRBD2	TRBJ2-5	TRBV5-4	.	TGTGCCAGCAGCCTTGCGGGAGTGGAGACCCAGTACTTC	CASSLAGVETQYF
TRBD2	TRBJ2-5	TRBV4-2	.	TGTGCCAGCAGCCCTAGCGGGAGGGTAGAAGAGACCCAGTACTTC	CASSPSGRVEETQYF
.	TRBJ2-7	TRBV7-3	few	TGTGCCAGCAGCTTAACCGGCCGGAGGGACGAGCAGTACTTC	CASSLTGRRDEQYF
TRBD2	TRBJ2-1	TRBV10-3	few	TGTGCCATCAGTGAGTCTAGCGGGAGTGCTCTATACAATGAGCAGTTCTTC	CAISESSGSALYNEQFF
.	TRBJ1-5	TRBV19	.	TGTGCCAGTAGTCCGGACAGTGTGAAGCCCCAGCATTTT	CASSPDSVKPQHF
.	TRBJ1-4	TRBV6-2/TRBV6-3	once	TGTGCCAGCAGTTACTCGCTAGGGGGATTTGGCCGATGGAAACTGTTTTTT	CASSYSLGGFGRWKLFF
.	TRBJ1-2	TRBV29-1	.	TGCAGCGTTGATGGGGGAGGGAAGGGCTACACCTTC	CSVDGGGKGYTF
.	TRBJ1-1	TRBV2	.	TGTGCCAGCAGCGGGGATGGTTCTGAAGCTTTCTTT	CASSGDGSEAFF
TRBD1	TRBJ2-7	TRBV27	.	TGTGCCACCCTGGACAGGTCGTCCTACGAGCAGTACTTC	CATLDRSSYEQYF
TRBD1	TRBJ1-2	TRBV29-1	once	TGCAGCGTCTCGACAGGGGCTAACTATGGCTACACCTTC	CSVSTGANYGYTF
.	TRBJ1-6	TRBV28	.	TGTGCCAGCAGTTCGACCGACAGGAAAGTAACCAATTCACCCCTCCACTTT	CASSSTDRKVTNSPLHF
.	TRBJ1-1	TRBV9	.	TGTGCCAGCACCGGTGGAGAAGTCGGGGCTGAAGCTTTCTTT	CASTGGEVGAEAFF
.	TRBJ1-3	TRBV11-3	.	TGTGCCAGCAGCTCCAACAGGGACAGAAACACCATATATTTT	CASSSNRDRNTIYF
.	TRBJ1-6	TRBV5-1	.	TGCGCCAGCAGCTTGACTGGCAGGGTTGATAATTCACCCCTCCACTTT	CASSLTGRVDNSPLHF
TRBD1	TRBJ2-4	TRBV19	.	TGTGCCAGTAGAGGACAGGGTTTGAACATTCAGTACTTC	CASRGQGLNIQYF
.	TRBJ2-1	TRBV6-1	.	TGTGCCAGCAGTGAAAATCTAGTGGTAGCGGATGAGCAGTTCTTC	CASSENLVVADEQFF
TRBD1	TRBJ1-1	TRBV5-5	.	TGTGCCAGCAGCTTGGACAGGGGGCGGGATGAAGCTTTCTTT	CASSLDRGRDEAFF
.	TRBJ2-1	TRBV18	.	TGTGCCAGCTCACCACGGGGCGGCGAGCAGTTCTTC	CASSPRGGEQFF
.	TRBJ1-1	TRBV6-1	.	TGTGCCAGCAGTGAATTCGTCAGTAACACTGAAGCTTTCTTT	CASSEFVSNTEAFF
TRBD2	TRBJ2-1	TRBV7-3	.	TGTGCCAGCAGCCCCCCCGGGACTAGCGGGACCAATGAGCAGTTCTTC	CASSPPGTSGTNEQFF
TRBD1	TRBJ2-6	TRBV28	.	TGTGCCAGCAGTCCCCGGACAGGAAGCTCTGGGGCCAACGTCCTGACTTTC	CASSPRTGSSGANVLTF
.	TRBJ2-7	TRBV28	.	TGTGCCAGCAGTTTAGTAGCGCGGCTCCACGAGCAGTACTTC	CASSLVARLHEQYF
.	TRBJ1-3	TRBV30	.	TGTGCCTGGAGTGTACAGGGTGAAGTGGCAAACACCATATATTTT	CAWSVQGEVANTIYF
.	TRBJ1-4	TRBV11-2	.	TGTGCCAGCAGCTGGTCCAGAGGTGAAAAACTGTTTTTT	CASSWSRGEKLFF
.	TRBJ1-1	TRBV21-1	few	TGTGCCAGCAGCAAAGCGCACGACAGGCGGAACACTGAAGCTTTCTTT	CASSKAHDRRNTEAFF
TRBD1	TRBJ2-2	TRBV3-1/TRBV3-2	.	TGTGCCAGCAGCCGGGACAGGGGGCGCACCGGGGAGCTGTTTTTT	CASSRDRGRTGELFF
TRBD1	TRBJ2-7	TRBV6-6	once	TGTGCCAGCAGTTACCAGACAGGGGCCTACGAGCAGTACTTC	CASSYQTGAYEQYF
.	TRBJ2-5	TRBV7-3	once	TGTGCCAGCAGCTTAAATCAGGGGTCCCAAGAGACCCAGTACTTC	CASSLNQGSQETQYF
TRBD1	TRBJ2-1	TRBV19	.	TGTGCCAGTAGTATAATTTGGGGGACCGGGACAGGGGGAGAAAAGGAGCAGTTCTTC	CASSIIWGTGTGGEKEQFF
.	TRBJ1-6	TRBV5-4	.	TGTGCCAGCAGCCCTCCCGGACAGCGGGGATCACCCCTCCACTTT	CASSPPGQRGSPLHF
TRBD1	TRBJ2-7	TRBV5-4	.	TGTGCCAGCAGTTTACAGGGGGCCTACGAGCAGTACTTC	CASSLQGAYEQYF
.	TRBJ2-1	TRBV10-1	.	TGCGCCAGCAGTGAGCTCCCACGGGCGCTCATTAGTGAGGGTGAGCAGTTCTTC	CASSELPRALISEGEQFF
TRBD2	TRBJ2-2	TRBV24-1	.	TGTGCCACCGAGCCGAGGTCGGGGGGAACCGGGGAGCTGTTTTTT	CATEPRSGGTGELFF
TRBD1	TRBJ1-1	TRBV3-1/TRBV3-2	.	TGTGCCAGCAGCCTGAATGACAGGGGCGGTAACACTGAAGCTTTCTTT	CASSLNDRGGNTEAFF
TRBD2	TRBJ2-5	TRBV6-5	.	TGTGCCAGCAGCAAAGGACTAGCAGAGACCCAGTACTTC	CASSKGLAETQYF
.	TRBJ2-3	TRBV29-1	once	TGCAGCGTTGATGGGGACACAGGGATAGGGGATACGCAGTATTTT	CSVDGDTGIGDTQYF
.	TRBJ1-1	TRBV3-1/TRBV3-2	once	TGTGCCAGCAGCCAAGCAGGGACAAAAAACACTGAAGCTTTCTTT	CASSQAGTKNTEAFF
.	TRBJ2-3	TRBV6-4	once	TGTGCCAGCAGTCTGGGAGAGGCAGATACGCAGTATTTT	CASSLGEADTQYF
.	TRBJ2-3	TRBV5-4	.	TGTGCCAGCAGCTTGAGTAGCGGCCCCCGCACAGATACGCAGTATTTT	CASSLSSGPRTDTQYF
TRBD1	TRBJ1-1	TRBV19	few	TGTGCCAGTAAATCCGGGACAGGGTGGGTGAGCACTGAAGCTTTCTTT	CASKSGTGWVSTEAFF
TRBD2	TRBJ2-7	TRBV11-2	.	TGTGCCAGCAGCTCCGGGACTAGCAGTACCTACGAGCAGTACTTC	CASSSGTSSTYEQYF
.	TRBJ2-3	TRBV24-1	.	TGTGCCACCAGTGATCGGGACAACTTTCGCACAGATACGCAGTATTTT	CATSDRDNFRTDTQYF
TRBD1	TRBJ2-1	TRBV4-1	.	TGCGCCAGCAGCCCTCCGGGACAGGGAAGGAATGAGCAGTTCTTC	CASSPPGQGRNEQFF
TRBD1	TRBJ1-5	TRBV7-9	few	TGTGCCAGCAGCGGGGGGGACAGGGCCCTGATCAATCAGCCCCAGCATTTT	CASSGGDRALINQPQHF
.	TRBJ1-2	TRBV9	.	TGTGCCAGCACCGCCCAGGTGGACTATGGCTACACCTTC	CASTAQVDYGYTF
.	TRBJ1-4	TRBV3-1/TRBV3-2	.	TGTGCCAGCAGCCAAGGAACCAGGGGTGAAAAACTGTTTTTT	CASSQGTRGEKLFF
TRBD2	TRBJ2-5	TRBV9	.	TGTGCCAGCAGCGTAGGGGGACTACCTAACCAAGAGACCCAGTACTTC	CASSVGGLPNQETQYF